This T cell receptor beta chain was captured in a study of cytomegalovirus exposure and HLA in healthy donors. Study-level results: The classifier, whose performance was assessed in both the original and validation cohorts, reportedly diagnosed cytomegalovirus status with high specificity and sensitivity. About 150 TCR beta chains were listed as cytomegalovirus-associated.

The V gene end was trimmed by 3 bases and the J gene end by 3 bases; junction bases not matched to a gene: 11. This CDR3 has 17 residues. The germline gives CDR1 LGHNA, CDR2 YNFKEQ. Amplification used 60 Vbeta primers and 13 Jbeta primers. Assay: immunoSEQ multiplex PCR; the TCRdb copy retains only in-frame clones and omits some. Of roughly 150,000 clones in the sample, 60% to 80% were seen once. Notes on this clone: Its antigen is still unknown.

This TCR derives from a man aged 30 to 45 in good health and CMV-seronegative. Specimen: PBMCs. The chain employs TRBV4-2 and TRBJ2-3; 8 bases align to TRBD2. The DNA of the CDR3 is TGTGCCAGCAGCCACGCATCAGCGGGAGATGGGACAGATACGCAGTATTTT. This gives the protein CASSHASAGDGTDTQYF.